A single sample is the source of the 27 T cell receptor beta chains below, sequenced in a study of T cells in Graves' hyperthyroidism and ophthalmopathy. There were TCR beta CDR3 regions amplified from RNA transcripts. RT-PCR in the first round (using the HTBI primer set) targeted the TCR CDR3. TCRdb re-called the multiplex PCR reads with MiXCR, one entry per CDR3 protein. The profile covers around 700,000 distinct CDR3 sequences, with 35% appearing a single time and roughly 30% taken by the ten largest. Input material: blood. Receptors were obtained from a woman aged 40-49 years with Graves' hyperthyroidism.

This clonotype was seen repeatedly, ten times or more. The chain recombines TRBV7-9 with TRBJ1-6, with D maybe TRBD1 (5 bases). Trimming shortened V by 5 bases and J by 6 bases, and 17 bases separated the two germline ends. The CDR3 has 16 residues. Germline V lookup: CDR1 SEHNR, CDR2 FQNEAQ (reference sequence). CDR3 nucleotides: TGTGCCAGCAGCACCCGGACAAACCAAGTTAATTCACCCCTCCACTTT. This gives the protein CASSTRTNQVNSPLHF.

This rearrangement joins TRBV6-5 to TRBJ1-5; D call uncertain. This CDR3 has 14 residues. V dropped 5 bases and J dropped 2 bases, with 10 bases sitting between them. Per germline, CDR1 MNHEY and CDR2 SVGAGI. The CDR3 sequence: CASSPLPGNQPQHF. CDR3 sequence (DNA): TGTGCCAGCAGTCCTCTACCGGGCAATCAGCCCCAGCATTTT.

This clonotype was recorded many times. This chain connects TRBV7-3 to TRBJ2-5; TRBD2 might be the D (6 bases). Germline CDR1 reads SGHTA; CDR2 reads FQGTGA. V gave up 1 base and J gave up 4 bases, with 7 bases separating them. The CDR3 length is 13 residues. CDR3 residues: CASSLRRGETQYF. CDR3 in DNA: TGTGCCAGCAGCTTAAGGAGGGGAGAGACCCAGTACTTC.

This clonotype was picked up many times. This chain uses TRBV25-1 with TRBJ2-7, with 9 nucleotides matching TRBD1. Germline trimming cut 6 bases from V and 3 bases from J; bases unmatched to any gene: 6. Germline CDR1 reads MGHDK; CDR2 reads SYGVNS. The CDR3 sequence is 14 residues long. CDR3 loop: CASSRDRESYEQYF. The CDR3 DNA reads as TGTGCCAGCAGCCGGGACAGGGAAAGCTACGAGCAGTACTTC.

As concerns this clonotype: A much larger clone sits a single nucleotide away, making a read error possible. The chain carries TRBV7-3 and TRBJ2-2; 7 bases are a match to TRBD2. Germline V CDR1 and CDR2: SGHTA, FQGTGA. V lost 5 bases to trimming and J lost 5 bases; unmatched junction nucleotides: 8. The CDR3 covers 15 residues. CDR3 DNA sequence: TGTGCCAGCAGCCCACACCCCGGGAGGACCGGGGAGCTGTTTTTT. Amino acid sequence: CASSPHPGRTGELFF.

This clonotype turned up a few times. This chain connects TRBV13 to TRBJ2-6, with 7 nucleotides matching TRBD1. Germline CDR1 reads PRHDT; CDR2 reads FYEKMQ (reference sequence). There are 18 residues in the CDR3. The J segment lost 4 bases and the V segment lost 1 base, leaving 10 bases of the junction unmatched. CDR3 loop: CASSLAQGKLQGANVLTF. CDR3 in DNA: TGTGCCAGCAGCTTAGCACAGGGGAAGCTGCAAGGGGCCAACGTCCTGACTTTC.

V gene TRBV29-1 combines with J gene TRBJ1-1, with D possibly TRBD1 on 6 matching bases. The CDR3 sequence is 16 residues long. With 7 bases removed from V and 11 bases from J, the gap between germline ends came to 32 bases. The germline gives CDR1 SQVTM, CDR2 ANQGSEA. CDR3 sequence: CSAEGGEGRKGGEAFF. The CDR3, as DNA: TGCAGCGCGGAGGGGGGGGAGGGGAGAAAGGGGGGAGAGGCTTTCTTT.

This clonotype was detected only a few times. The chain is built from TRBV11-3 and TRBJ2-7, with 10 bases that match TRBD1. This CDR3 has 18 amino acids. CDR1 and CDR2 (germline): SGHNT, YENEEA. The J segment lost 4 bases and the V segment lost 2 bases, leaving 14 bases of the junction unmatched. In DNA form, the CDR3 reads TGTGCCAGCAGCTTAAGTCCAGATAGGACAGGGGGTCTGTACGAGCAGTACTTC. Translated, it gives CASSLSPDRTGGLYEQYF.

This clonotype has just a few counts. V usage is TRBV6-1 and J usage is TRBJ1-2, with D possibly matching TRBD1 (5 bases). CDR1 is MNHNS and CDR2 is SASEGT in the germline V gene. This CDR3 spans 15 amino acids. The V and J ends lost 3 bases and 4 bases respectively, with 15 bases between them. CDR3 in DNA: TGTGCCAGCAGTGACCTATTTGGGGGGATCTATGGCTACACCTTC. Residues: CASSDLFGGIYGYTF.

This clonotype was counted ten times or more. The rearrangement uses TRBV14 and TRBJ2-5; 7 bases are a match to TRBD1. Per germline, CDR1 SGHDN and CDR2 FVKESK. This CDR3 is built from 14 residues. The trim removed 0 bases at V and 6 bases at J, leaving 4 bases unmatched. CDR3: CASSQERGRKTQYF. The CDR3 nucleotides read TGTGCCAGCAGCCAAGAGAGGGGGCGGAAGACCCAGTACTTC.

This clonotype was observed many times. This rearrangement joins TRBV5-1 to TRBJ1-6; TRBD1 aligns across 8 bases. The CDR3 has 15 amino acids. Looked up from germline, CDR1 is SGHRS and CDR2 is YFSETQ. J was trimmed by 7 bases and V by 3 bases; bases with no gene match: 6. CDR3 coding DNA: TGCGCCAGCAGCTCGACTAGGACAGGGAATTCACCCCTCCACTTT. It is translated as CASSSTRTGNSPLHF. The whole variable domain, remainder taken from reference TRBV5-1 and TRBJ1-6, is KAGVTQTPRYLIKTRGQQVTLSCSPISGHRSVSWYQQTPGQGLQFLFEYFSETQRNKGNFPGRFSGRQFSNSRSEMNVSTLELGDSALYLCASSSTRTGNSPLHFGNGTRLTVT.

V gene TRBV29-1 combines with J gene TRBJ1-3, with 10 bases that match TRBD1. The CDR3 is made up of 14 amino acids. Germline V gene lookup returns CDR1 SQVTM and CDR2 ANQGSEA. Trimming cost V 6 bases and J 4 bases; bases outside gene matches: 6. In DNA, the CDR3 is TGCAGCGTCGCCGGACAGGGGGTGGGAAACACCATATATTTT. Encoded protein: CSVAGQGVGNTIYF.

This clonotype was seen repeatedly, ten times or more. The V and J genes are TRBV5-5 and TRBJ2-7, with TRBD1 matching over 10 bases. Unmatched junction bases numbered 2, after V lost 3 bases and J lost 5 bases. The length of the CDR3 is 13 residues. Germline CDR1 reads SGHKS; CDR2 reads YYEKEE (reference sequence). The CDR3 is CASSSGTGDEQYF. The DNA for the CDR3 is TGTGCCAGCAGCTCCGGGACAGGGGACGAGCAGTACTTC.

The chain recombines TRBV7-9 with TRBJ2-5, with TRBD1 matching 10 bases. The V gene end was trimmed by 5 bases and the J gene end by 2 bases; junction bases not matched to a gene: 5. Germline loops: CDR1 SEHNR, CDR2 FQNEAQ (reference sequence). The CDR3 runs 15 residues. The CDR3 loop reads CASSTPGQGQETQYF. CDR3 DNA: TGTGCCAGCAGCACCCCGGGACAGGGGCAAGAGACCCAGTACTTC.

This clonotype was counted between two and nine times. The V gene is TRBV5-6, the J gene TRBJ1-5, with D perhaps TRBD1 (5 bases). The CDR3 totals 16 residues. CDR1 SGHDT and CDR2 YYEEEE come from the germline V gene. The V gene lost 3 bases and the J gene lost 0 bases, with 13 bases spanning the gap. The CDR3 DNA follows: TGTGCCAGCAGCTGGGGGTACGGTAATAGCAATCAGCCCCAGCATTTT. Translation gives CASSWGYGNSNQPQHF.

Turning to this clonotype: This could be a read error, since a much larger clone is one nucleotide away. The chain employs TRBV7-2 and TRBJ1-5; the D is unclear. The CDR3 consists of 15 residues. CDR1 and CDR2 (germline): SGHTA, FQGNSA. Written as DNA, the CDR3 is TGTCCCAGCAGCTTAGTTCAGAATAGCAATCAGCCCCAGCATTTT. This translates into CPSSLVQNSNQPQHF. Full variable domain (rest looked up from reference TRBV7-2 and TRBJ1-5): GAGVSQSPSNKVTEKGKDVELRCDPISGHTALYWYRQSLGQGLEFLIYFQGNSAPDKSGLPSDRFSAERTGGSVSTLTIQRTQQEDSAVYLCPSSLVQNSNQPQHFGDGTRLSIL.

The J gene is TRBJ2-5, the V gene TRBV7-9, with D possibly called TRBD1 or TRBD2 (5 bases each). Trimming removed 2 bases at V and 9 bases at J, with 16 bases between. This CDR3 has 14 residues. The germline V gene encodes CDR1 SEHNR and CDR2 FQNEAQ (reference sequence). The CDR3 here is CASSLSRESQPQYF. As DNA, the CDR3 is TGTGCCAGCAGCTTAAGCAGGGAGAGTCAGCCCCAGTACTTC.

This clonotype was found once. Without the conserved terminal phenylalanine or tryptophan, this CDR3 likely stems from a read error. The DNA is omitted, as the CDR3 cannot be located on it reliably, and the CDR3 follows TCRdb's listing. The CDR3 here is CASSYDRL. The J gene is TRBJ1-1, the V gene TRBV6-5. The germline gives CDR1 MNHEY, CDR2 SVGAGI. Including both end residues, the CDR3 is 8 amino acids long.

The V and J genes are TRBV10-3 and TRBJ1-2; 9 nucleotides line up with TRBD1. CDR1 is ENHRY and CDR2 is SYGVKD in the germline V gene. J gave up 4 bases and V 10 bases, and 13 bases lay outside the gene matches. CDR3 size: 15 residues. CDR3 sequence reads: CASTGSLQGAYGYTF. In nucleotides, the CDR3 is TGTGCCAGCACCGGCAGTTTACAGGGGGCCTATGGCTACACCTTC.

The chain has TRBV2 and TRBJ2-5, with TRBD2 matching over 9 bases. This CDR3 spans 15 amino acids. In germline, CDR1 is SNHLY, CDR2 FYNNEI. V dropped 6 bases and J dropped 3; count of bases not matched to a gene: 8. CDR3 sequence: CASRLGLAGKETQYF. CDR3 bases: TGTGCCAGCAGGTTGGGGCTAGCGGGGAAAGAGACCCAGTACTTC.

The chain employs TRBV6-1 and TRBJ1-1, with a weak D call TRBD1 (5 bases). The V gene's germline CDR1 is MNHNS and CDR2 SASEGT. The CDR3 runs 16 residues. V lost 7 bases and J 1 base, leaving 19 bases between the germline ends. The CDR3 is CASINVGGAANTEAFF. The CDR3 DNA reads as TGTGCCAGCATCAACGTCGGTGGGGCAGCGAACACTGAAGCTTTCTTT.

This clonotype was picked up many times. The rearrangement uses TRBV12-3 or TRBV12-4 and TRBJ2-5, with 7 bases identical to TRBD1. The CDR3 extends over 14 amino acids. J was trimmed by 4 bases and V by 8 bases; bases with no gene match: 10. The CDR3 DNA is TGTGCCAGCGCCTATTACAGGGGTGGAGAGACCCAGTACTTC. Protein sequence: CASAYYRGGETQYF.

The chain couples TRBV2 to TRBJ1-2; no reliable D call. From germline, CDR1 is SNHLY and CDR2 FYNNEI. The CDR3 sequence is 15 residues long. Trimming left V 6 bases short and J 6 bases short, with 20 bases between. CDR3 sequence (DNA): TGTGCCAGCAGCGAAAGGTGGGCCGGGAGGCATGGCTACACCTTC. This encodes CASSERWAGRHGYTF. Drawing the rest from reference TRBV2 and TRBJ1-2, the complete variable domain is EPEVTQTPSHQVTQMGQEVILRCVPISNHLYFYWYRQILGQKVEFLVSFYNNEISEKSEIFDDQFSVERPDGSNFTLKIRSTKLEDSAMYFCASSERWAGRHGYTFGSGTRLTVV.

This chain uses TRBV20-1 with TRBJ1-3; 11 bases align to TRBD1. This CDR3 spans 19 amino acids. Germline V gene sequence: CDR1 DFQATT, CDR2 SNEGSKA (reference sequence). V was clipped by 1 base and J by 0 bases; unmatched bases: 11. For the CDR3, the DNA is TGCAGTGCTAGAGGGGACAGGGGGATTGGGGGCCTCTCTGGAAACACCATATATTTT. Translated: CSARGDRGIGGLSGNTIYF.

CDR3 sequence: CSARAIRGSGTAGNTIYF. The CDR3 DNA reads TGCAGTGCTAGAGCTATTAGGGGGTCCGGGACAGCTGGAAACACCATATATTTT. The chain links TRBV20-1 to TRBJ1-3, with 7 positions matching TRBD1. The germline CDR1 and CDR2 sequences are DFQATT and SNEGSKA (reference sequence). Trimming took 1 base from V and 2 from J; bases not matched to a gene: 14. The CDR3 contains 18 residues.

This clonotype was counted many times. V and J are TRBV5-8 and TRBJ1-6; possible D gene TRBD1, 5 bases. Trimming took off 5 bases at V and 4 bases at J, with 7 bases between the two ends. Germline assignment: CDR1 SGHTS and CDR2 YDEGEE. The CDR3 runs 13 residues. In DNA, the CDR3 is TGTGCCAGCAGGGGACTGTATAATTCACCCCTCCACTTT. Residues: CASRGLYNSPLHF.

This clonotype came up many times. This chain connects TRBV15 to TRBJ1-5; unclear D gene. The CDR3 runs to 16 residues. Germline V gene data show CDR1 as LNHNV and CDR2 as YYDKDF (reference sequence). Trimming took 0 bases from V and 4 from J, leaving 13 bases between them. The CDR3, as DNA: TGTGCCACCAGCAGAGATTTCCAGAGTAATAATCAGCCCCAGCATTTT. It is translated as CATSRDFQSNNQPQHF. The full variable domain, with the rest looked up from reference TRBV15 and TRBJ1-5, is DAMVIQNPRYQVTQFGKPVTLSCSQTLNHNVMYWYQQKSSQAPKLLFHYYDKDFNNEADTPDNFQSRRPNTSFCFLDIRSPGLGDTAMYLCATSRDFQSNNQPQHFGDGTRLSIL.